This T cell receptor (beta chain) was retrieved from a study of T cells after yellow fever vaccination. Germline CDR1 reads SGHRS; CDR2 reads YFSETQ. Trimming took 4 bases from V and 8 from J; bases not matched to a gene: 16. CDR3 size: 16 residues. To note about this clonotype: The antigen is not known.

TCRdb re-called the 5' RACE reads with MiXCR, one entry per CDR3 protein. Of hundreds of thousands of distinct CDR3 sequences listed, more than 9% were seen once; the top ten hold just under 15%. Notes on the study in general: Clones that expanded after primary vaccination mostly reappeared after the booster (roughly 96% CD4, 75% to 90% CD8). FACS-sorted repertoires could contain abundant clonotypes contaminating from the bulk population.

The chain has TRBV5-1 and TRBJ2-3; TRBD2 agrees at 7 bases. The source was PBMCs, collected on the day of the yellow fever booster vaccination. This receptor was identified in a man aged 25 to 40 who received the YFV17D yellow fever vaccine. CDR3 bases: TGCGCCAGCAGCCCGAGTTCTCTAGCGGCTGCAGCTACGCAGTATTTT. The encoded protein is CASSPSSLAAAATQYF.